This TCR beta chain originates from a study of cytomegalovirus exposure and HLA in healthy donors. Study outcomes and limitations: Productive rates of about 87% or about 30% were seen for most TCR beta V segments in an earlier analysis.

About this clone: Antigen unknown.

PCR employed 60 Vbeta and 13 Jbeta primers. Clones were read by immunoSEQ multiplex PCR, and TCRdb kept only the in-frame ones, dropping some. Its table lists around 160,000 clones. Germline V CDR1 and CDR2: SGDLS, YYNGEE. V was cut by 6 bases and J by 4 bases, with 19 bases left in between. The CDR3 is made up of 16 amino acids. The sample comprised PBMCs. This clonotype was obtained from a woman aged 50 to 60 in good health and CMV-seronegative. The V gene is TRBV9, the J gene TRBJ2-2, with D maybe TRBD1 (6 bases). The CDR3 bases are TGTGCCAGCAACCGGGACACTACGTTTGTCACCGGGGAGCTGTTTTTT. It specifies CASNRDTTFVTGELFF.